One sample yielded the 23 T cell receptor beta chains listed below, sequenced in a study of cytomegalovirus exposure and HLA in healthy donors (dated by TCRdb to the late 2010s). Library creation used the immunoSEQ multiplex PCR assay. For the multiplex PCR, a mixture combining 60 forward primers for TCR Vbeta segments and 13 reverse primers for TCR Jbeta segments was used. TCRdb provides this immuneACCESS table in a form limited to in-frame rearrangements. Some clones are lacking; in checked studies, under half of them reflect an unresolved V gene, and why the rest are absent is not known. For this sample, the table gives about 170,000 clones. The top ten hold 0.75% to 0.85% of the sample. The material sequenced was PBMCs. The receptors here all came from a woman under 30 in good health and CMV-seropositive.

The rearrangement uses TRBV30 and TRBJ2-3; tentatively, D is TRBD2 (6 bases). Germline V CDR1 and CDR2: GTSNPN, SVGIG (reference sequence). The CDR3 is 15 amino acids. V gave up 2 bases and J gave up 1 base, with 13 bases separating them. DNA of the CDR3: TGTGCCTGGAGTCCGGGACTCCTGGGCACAGATACGCAGTATTTT. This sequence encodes CAWSPGLLGTDTQYF.

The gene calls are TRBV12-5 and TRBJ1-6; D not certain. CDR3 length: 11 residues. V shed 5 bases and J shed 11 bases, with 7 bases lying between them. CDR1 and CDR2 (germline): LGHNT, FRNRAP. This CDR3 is CASGPPTPLHF. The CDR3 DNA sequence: TGTGCTAGTGGTCCCCCAACACCCCTCCACTTT.

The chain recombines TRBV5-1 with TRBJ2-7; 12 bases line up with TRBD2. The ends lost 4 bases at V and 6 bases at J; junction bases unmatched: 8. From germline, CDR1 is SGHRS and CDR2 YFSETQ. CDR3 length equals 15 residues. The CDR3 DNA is TGCGCCAGCAGCCGAGGAACTAGCGGGAGGTCCGAGCAGTACTTC. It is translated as CASSRGTSGRSEQYF. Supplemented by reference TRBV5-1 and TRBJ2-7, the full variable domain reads KAGVTQTPRYLIKTRGQQVTLSCSPISGHRSVSWYQQTPGQGLQFLFEYFSETQRNKGNFPGRFSGRQFSNSRSEMNVSTLELGDSALYLCASSRGTSGRSEQYFGPGTRLTVT.

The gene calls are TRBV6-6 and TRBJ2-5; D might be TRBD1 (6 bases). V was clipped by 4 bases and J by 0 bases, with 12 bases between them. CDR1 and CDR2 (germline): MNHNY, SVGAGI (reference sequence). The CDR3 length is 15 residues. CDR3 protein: CASSSSTGHQETQYF. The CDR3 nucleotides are TGTGCCAGCAGTTCCTCGACAGGCCACCAAGAGACCCAGTACTTC.

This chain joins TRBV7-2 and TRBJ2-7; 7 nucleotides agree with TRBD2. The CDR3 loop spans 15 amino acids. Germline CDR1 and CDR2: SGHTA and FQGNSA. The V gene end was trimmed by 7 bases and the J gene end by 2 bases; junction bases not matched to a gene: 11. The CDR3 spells CASTATSGGAYEQYF. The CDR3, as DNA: TGTGCCAGCACCGCCACCAGTGGGGGGGCCTACGAGCAGTACTTC.

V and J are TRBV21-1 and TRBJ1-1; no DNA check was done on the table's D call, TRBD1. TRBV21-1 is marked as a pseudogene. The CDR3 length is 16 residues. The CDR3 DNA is TGTGCCAGCAGCAAAGGTCAGGGGGATCTGGACACTGAAGCTTTCTTT. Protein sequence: CASSKGQGDLDTEAFF.

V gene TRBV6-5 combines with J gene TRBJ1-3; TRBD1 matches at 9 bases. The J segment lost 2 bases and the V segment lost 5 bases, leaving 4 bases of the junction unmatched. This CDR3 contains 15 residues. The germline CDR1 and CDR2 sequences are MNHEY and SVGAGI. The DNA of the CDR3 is TGTGCCAGCAGTCGACAGGGGGGCCCTGGAAACACCATATATTTT. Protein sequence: CASSRQGGPGNTIYF.

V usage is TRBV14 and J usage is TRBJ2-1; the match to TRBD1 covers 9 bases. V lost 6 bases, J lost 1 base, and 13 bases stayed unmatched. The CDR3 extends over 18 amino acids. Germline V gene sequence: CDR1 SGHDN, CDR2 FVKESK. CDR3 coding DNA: TGTGCCAGCAGACGAACCGGGACAGGGTCTAAATCCTACAATGAGCAGTTCTTC. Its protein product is CASRRTGTGSKSYNEQFF.

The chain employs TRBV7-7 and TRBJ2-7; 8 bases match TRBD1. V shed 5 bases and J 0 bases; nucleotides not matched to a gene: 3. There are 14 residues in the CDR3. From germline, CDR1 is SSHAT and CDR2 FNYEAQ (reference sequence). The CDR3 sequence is CASSRDRSSYEQYF. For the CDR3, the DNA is TGTGCCAGCAGCCGGGACAGGAGCTCCTACGAGCAGTACTTC.

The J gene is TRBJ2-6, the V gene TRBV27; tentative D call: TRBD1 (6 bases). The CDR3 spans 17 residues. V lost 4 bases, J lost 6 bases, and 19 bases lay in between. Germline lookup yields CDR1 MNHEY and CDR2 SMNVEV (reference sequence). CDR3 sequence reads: CASSYKEQGVLANVLTF. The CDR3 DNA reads TGTGCCAGCAGTTATAAAGAACAGGGAGTCTTGGCCAACGTCCTGACTTTC.

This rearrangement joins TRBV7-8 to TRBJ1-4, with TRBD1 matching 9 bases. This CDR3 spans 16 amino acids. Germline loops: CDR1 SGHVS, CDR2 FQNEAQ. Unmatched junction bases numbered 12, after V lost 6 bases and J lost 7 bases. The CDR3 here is CASSLTGGAGREKLFF. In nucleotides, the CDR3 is TGTGCCAGCAGTCTCACAGGGGGCGCAGGCCGTGAAAAACTGTTTTTT.

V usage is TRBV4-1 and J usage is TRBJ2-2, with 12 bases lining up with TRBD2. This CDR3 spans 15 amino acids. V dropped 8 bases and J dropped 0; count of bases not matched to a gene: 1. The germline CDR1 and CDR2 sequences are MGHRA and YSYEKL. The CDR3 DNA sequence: TGCGCCAGCCGACTAGCGGGGGCGAACACCGGGGAGCTGTTTTTT. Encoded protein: CASRLAGANTGELFF.

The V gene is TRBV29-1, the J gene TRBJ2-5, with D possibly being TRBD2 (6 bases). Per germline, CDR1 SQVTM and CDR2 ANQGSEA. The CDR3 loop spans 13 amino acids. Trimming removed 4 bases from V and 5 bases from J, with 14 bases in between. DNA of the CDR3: TGCAGCGTTGGTCGGGGGATTACGGAGACCCAGTACTTC. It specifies CSVGRGITETQYF.

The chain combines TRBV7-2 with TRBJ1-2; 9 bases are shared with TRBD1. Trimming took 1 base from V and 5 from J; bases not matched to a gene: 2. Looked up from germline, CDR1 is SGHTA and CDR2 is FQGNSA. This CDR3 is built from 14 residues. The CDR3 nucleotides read TGTGCCAGCAGCTTAGTTGGGACAGGGTATGGCTACACCTTC. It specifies CASSLVGTGYGYTF.

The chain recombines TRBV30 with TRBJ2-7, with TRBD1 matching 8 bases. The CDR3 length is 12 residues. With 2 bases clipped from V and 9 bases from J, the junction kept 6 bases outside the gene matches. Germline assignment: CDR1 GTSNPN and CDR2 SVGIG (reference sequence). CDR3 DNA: TGTGCCTGGAGTCAGGACAGGGTAAGGCAGTACTTC. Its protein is CAWSQDRVRQYF.

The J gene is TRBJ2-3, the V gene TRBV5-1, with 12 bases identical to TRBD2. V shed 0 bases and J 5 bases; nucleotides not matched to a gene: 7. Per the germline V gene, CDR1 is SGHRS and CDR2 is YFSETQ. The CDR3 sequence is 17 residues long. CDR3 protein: CASSLARTSGEEDTQYF. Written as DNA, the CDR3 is TGCGCCAGCAGCTTGGCCAGGACTAGCGGGGAGGAAGATACGCAGTATTTT.

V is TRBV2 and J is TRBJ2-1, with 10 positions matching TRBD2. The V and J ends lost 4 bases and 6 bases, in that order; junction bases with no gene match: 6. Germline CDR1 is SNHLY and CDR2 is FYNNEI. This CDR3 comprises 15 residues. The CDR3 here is CASSVKAGGSNEQFF. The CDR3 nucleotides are TGTGCCAGCAGTGTGAAAGCGGGAGGGTCCAATGAGCAGTTCTTC.

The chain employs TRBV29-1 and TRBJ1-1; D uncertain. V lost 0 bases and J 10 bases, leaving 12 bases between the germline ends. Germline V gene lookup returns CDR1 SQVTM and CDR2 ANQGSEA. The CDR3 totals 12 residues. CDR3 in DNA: TGCAGCGTTGAAGATCAGATTGAACGAGCTTTCTTT. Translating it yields CSVEDQIERAFF.

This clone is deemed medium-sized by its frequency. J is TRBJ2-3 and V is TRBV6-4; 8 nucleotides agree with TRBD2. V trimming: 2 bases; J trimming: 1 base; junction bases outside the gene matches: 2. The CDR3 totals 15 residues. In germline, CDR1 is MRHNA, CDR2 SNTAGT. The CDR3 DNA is TGTGCCAGCAGTGACACAGCGGGGGGCACAGATACGCAGTATTTT. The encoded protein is CASSDTAGGTDTQYF.

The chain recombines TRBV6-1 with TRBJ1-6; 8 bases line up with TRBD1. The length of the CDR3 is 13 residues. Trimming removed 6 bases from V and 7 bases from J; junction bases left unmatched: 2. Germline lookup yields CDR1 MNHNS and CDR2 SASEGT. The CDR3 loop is CASRTGANSPLHF. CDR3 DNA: TGTGCCAGCAGGACAGGGGCCAATTCACCCCTCCACTTT.

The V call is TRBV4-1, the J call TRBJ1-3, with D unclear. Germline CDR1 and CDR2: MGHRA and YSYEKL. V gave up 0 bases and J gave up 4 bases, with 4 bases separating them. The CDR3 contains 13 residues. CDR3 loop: CASSQERGNTIYF. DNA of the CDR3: TGCGCCAGCAGCCAAGAGCGGGGAAACACCATATATTTT.

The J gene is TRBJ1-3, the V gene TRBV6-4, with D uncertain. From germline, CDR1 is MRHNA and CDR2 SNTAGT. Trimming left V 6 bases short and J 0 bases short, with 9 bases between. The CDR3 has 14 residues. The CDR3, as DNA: TGTGCCAGCAGGGAGTCCAGCTCTGGAAACACCATATATTTT. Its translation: CASRESSSGNTIYF.

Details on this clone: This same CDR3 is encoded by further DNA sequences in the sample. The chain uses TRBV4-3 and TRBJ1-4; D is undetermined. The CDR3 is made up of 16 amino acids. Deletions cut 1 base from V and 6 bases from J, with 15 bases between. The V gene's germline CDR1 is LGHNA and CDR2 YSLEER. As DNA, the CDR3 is TGCGCCAGCAGCCAAGGCTTTCCGGGATCGTATGAAAAACTGTTTTTT. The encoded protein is CASSQGFPGSYEKLFF.